This TCR beta chain was documented in a study of T-cell reconstitution after alpha-beta-depleted transplantation in children (dated by TCRdb to about 2016). With regard to the full study: The study quantitatively tracked T-cell immune reconstitution after TCRalphabeta/CD19-depleted allogeneic hematopoietic cell transplantation in children using TCR repertoire profiling.

This clonotype has at least ten counts. Its specific antigen is unknown. Per-base quality was not reported, and no clone a single base away is much larger than it. Interpreted using the paper, the time point label stands for: day 60 (about 2 months) after transplantation. The intended sense of this specimen's treatment or condition label: allogeneic hematopoietic cell transplantation with graft depleted of TCRalphabeta T cells and CD19 B cells. Transplant recipients were children who received TCRalphabeta/CD19-depleted allogeneic hematopoietic cell grafts. What the research found in general, with its limitations: In some patients, the high TCRbeta diversity seen at day 60 was put down to recipient T cells and intrathymic progenitors that had survived conditioning. Apparently early alphabetaT-cell count recovery about two months after transplant reportedly relied on only several hundred rapidly expanded clones derived from non-depleted graft cells. The frequencies of hyperexpanded clones fell over the following months, and after one year, T-cell counts and TCRbeta diversity were mostly attributed to newly produced T cells.

The library was generated by PCR. TCRdb names Illumina HiSeq 2500 as the instrument used. TCR library preparation used molecular barcoding, with unique molecular identifiers applied to normalize quantification of the TCRbeta repertoire. Through fastp at Q25 and MiXCR, TCRdb rebuilt clones from the public reads, retaining in-frame beta chains. Each record represents a unique CDR3 protein, reported with the most common genes and DNA among its rows. The sample yields 45,000 to 55,000 distinct CDR3 sequences; about 5% were counted once. The ten largest clones represent roughly 31% of the sample. CDR1 is given as MDHEN and CDR2 as SYDVKM, both from the germline V gene. From its cysteine to its phenylalanine, the CDR3 spans 15 amino acids. Only the CDR3 region is kept as DNA, spanning 45 bases read in frame from base 1. Germline trimming amounts to 4 bases on V and 3 bases on J, with 5 as the count of junction bases outside the gene matches.

The source of this sequence is a female patient aged 2-15 years who had a stem cell transplant for aplastic anemia, so the T cells may come from the graft donor. The source material was PBMCs, mostly from graft donor cells, sampled 60 days after TCRalphabeta/CD19-depleted stem cell transplant. Rearrangement joined TRBV28 to TRBJ1-5, and 8 bases in between align with TRBD1. The CDR3 reads CASSSGQGTNQPQHF. The base sequence is TGTGCCAGCAGTTCCGGACAGGGTACCAATCAGCCCCAGCATTTT. With all but the CDR3 taken from the reference TRBV28 and TRBJ1-5 genes, the full variable domain is: DVKVTQSSRYLVKRTGEKVFLECVQDMDHENMFWYRQDPGLGLRLIYFSYDVKMKEKGDIPEGYSVSREKKERFSLILESASTNQTSMYLCASSSGQGTNQPQHFGDGTRLSIL.